These 4 T cell receptor beta chains originate from one sample sequenced in a study of blood T cell repertoires in COVID-19. Using immunoSEQ multiplex PCR, the repertoire was profiled, and TCRdb retains in-frame clones only, with some absent. The sample holds roughly 150,000 clones, around 87% seen once. Sequencing was carried out using peripheral blood. The receptors originated from a man older than 75 with acute or convalescent COVID-19.

The chain employs TRBV19 and TRBJ1-5; maybe TRBD1 (6 bases). V lost 4 bases and J lost 7, with 11 bases in between. The germline gives CDR1 LNHDA, CDR2 SQIVND (reference sequence). The CDR3 has 13 residues. CDR3 amino acids: CASSNQGTQPQHF. CDR3 DNA: TGTGCCAGTAGTAACCAGGGGACCCAGCCCCAGCATTTT.

The chain combines TRBV3-1 (or the pseudogene TRBV3-2) with TRBJ2-7; TRBD2 is a possible D gene (6 bases). Germline-derived CDR1 and CDR2 are LGHDT and YNNKEL (reference sequence). The CDR3 extends over 17 amino acids. Trimming removed 0 bases from V and 2 bases from J, with 17 bases in between. The CDR3 nucleotides are TGTGCCAGCAGCCAAGATAGGAGGGAGAAGGAACCCTACGAGCAGTACTTC. Its translation: CASSQDRREKEPYEQYF.

This clone was counted a single time. V usage is TRBV19 and J usage is TRBJ1-4, with D possibly TRBD1 on 5 matching bases. CDR3 length: 14 residues. Per the germline V gene, CDR1 is LNHDA and CDR2 is SQIVND (reference sequence). Trimming took off 8 bases at V and 2 bases at J, with 12 bases between the two ends. The CDR3 DNA is TGTGCCAGTGAGGAACAGGCTACTAATGAAAAACTGTTTTTT. Its translation: CASEEQATNEKLFF.

The J gene is TRBJ2-1, the V gene TRBV27, with TRBD1 as a possible D gene (5 bases). From germline, CDR1 is MNHEY and CDR2 SMNVEV (reference sequence). V lost 11 bases to trimming and J lost 2 bases, with 10 bases between them. There are 12 residues in the CDR3. The CDR3 DNA is TGTGCCGTGGGGCAGACCTACAATGAGCAGTTCTTC. Encoded protein: CAVGQTYNEQFF.